This T cell receptor beta chain was profiled in a study of T cell responses to AZD1222 COVID-19 vaccine. Study-wide findings and caveats: Mostly white British, mostly female donors; authors suggested clonal diversity may be underestimated. Epitopes outside B.1.351 and B.1.1.7 mutated regions reportedly drew nearly half of spike TCRs. Distributed over spike, vaccine-associated CD4 TCRs predominated at 160-218 and 743-854.

TCRdb's table, derived via immunoSEQ multiplex PCR, lists solely in-frame clones and lacks some. The sample holds approximately 30,000 clones, around 92% seen once. A word on this clone: Antigen unknown.

It was second doses at about 4 or about 12 weeks that were pooled. Per the germline V gene, CDR1 is MGHRA and CDR2 is YSYEKL. This CDR3 has 14 residues. Trimming removed 3 bases from V and 5 bases from J; junction bases left unmatched: 3. The rearrangement links TRBV4-1 to TRBJ2-2, with 7 bases fitting TRBD1. Sequencing was performed on peripheral blood, taken 28 days after the second AZD1222 dose. This TCR was sampled from an adult who received the AZD1222 COVID-19 vaccine. The CDR3 loop is CASSHRQGTGELFF. The CDR3 DNA reads TGCGCCAGCAGCCATAGACAGGGAACCGGGGAGCTGTTTTTT.